This T cell receptor (beta chain) originates from a study of T cells in Graves' hyperthyroidism and ophthalmopathy. Germline loops: CDR1 MNHEY, CDR2 SMNVEV (reference sequence). Trimming shortened V by 4 bases and J by 0 bases, and 10 bases separated the two germline ends. The CDR3 spans 16 residues. The CDR3 regions of TCR beta were amplified from RNA transcripts. The HTBI primer set drove a first-round RT-PCR of the TCR CDR3. Each CDR3 protein gets one entry after TCRdb re-called the multiplex PCR reads with MiXCR. Among roughly 250,000 distinct CDR3 sequences, roughly 15% were seen once, and the ten largest hold around 26%. This clonotype was observed at least ten times.

The sequenced sample consisted of blood. This clonotype was sampled from a woman between 18 and 30 years old with Graves' ophthalmopathy. This chain joins TRBV27 and TRBJ1-6; no reliable D call. The CDR3 DNA reads TGTGCCAGCAGTTCCCCCCGGGACTCCTATAATTCACCCCTCCACTTT. Its protein is CASSSPRDSYNSPLHF.